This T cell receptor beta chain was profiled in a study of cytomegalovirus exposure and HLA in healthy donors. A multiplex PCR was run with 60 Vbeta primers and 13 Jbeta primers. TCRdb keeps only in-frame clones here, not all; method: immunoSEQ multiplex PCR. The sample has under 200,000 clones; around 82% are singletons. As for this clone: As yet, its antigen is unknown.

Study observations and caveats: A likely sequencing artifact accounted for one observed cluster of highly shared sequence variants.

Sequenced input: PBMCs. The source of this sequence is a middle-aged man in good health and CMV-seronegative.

The CDR3 is CASSRDSQGETQYF. CDR3 bases: TGTGCCAGCAGCCGGGACTCCCAAGGGGAGACCCAGTACTTC. This chain uses TRBV27 with TRBJ2-5; maybe TRBD2 (6 bases). The CDR3 runs to 14 residues. The germline V gene encodes CDR1 MNHEY and CDR2 SMNVEV (reference sequence). V was cut by 6 bases and J by 5 bases, with 16 bases left in between.